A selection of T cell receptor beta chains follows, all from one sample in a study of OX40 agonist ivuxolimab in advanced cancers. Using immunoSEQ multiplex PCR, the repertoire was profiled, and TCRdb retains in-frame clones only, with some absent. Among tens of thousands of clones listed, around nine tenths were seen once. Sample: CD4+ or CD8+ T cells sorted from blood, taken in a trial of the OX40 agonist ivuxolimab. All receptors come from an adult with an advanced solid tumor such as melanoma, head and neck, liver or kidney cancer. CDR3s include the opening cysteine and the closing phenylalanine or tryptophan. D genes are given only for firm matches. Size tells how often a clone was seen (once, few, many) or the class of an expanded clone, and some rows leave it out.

CDR3aa: CASSVSVADSYEQYF
CDR3nt: TGCGCCAGCAGCGTTTCGGTAGCGGACTCCTACGAGCAGTACTTC
abundance: -
v_gene: TRBV4-3
j_gene: TRBJ2-7
d_gene: -

CDR3aa: CAWSDPGLAGLETQYF
CDR3nt: TGTGCCTGGAGTGATCCCGGACTAGCGGGATTGGAGACCCAGTACTTC
abundance: -
v_gene: TRBV30
j_gene: TRBJ2-5
d_gene: TRBD2

CDR3aa: CASSPGTDTQYF
CDR3nt: TGTGCCAGCTCACCGGGCACAGATACGCAGTATTTT
abundance: once
v_gene: TRBV18
j_gene: TRBJ2-3
d_gene: -

CDR3aa: CASKDRGRGHGYTF
CDR3nt: TGTGCCAGCAAAGACCGGGGCAGGGGACATGGCTACACCTTC
abundance: -
v_gene: TRBV6-6
j_gene: TRBJ1-2
d_gene: -

CDR3aa: CASSRGAYQPQHF
CDR3nt: TGTGCCAGCAGTAGGGGGGCTTATCAGCCCCAGCATTTT
abundance: -
v_gene: TRBV4-2
j_gene: TRBJ1-5
d_gene: -

CDR3aa: CASSLQHGGGNTIYF
CDR3nt: TGTGCCAGCAGCCTCCAACATGGGGGAGGAAACACCATATATTTT
abundance: -
v_gene: TRBV13
j_gene: TRBJ1-3
d_gene: -

CDR3aa: CASSFYRDPYEQYF
CDR3nt: TGTGCCAGCAGCTTTTACAGGGATCCCTACGAGCAGTACTTC
abundance: -
v_gene: TRBV5-4
j_gene: TRBJ2-7
d_gene: -

CDR3aa: CASSLDRAGVHYF
CDR3nt: TGTGCCAGCAGCTTAGATCGGGCGGGAGTCCATTACTTC
abundance: -
v_gene: TRBV7-2
j_gene: TRBJ2-7
d_gene: TRBD2

CDR3aa: CASSLSGNTEAFF
CDR3nt: TGTGCCAGCAGCTTATCGGGGAACACTGAAGCTTTCTTT
abundance: -
v_gene: TRBV7-9
j_gene: TRBJ1-1
d_gene: -

CDR3aa: CAWRGGTSGRTDTQYF
CDR3nt: TGTGCCTGGAGGGGAGGGACTAGCGGGAGGACAGATACGCAGTATTTT
abundance: -
v_gene: TRBV30
j_gene: TRBJ2-3
d_gene: TRBD2

CDR3aa: CATSGGDYGYTF
CDR3nt: TGTGCCACCTCAGGGGGCGACTATGGCTACACCTTC
abundance: -
v_gene: TRBV2
j_gene: TRBJ1-2
d_gene: TRBD1

CDR3aa: CASSEFPAGWRSSNQPQHF
CDR3nt: TGTGCCAGCAGTGAATTCCCGGCAGGGTGGAGGAGTAGCAATCAGCCCCAGCATTTT
abundance: -
v_gene: TRBV6-1
j_gene: TRBJ1-5
d_gene: -

CDR3aa: CACGGYNEQFF
CDR3nt: TGTGCATGCGGGGGATACAATGAGCAGTTCTTC
abundance: once
v_gene: TRBV7-9
j_gene: TRBJ2-1
d_gene: TRBD2

CDR3aa: CASSYSGQGGTIYF
CDR3nt: TGTGCCAGCAGTTACTCGGGACAGGGGGGCACCATATATTTT
abundance: -
v_gene: TRBV6-5
j_gene: TRBJ1-3
d_gene: TRBD1

CDR3aa: CARSLGNRDLVTGELFF
CDR3nt: TGTGCCAGAAGCTTAGGGAACCGGGACTTGGTTACCGGGGAGCTGTTTTTT
abundance: -
v_gene: TRBV7-5
j_gene: TRBJ2-2
d_gene: -

CDR3aa: CASSKGAGNTDTQYF
CDR3nt: TGTGCCAGCTCAAAGGGGGCGGGAAACACAGATACGCAGTATTTT
abundance: -
v_gene: TRBV2
j_gene: TRBJ2-3
d_gene: -

CDR3aa: CASSPMGANEQFF
CDR3nt: TGTGCCAGCTCACCAATGGGGGCCAATGAGCAGTTCTTC
abundance: -
v_gene: TRBV18
j_gene: TRBJ2-1
d_gene: -

CDR3aa: CASNRGGASGSRETQYF
CDR3nt: TGTGCCAGCAACCGAGGCGGAGCTAGCGGGAGCAGAGAGACCCAGTACTTC
abundance: -
v_gene: TRBV9
j_gene: TRBJ2-5
d_gene: TRBD2

CDR3aa: CASSPFGANTEAFF
CDR3nt: TGCGCCAGCAGCCCCTTTGGGGCGAACACTGAAGCTTTCTTT
abundance: -
v_gene: TRBV5-1
j_gene: TRBJ1-1
d_gene: -

CDR3aa: CASSESGTGAYEQYF
CDR3nt: TGCGCCAGCAGTGAGTCAGGGACAGGGGCCTACGAGCAGTACTTC
abundance: -
v_gene: TRBV10-1
j_gene: TRBJ2-7
d_gene: TRBD1

CDR3aa: CASSYGGSQYF
CDR3nt: TGTGCCAGCAGTTATGGGGGCTCGCAGTACTTC
abundance: -
v_gene: TRBV6-6
j_gene: TRBJ2-5
d_gene: -

CDR3aa: CAAAQGSGANVLTF
CDR3nt: TGTGCCGCGGCGCAGGGATCTGGGGCCAACGTCCTGACTTTC
abundance: -
v_gene: TRBV6-5
j_gene: TRBJ2-6
d_gene: -

CDR3aa: CASSLVREQFF
CDR3nt: TGTGCCAGCAGCTTGGTTCGTGAGCAGTTCTTC
abundance: -
v_gene: TRBV5-6
j_gene: TRBJ2-1
d_gene: -

CDR3aa: CASSPPLPESSYEQYF
CDR3nt: TGTGCCAGCAGTCCGCCACTGCCCGAGAGCTCCTACGAGCAGTACTTC
abundance: -
v_gene: TRBV28
j_gene: TRBJ2-7
d_gene: -

CDR3aa: CASRRLGQGGQTEAFF
CDR3nt: TGTGCCAGCCGGCGGCTGGGACAGGGAGGTCAGACTGAAGCTTTCTTT
abundance: -
v_gene: TRBV6-6
j_gene: TRBJ1-1
d_gene: TRBD1

CDR3aa: CASSWQGVSYNEQFF
CDR3nt: TGTGCCAGCAGCTGGCAGGGGGTGTCCTACAATGAGCAGTTCTTC
abundance: -
v_gene: TRBV11-2
j_gene: TRBJ2-1
d_gene: TRBD1

CDR3aa: CASRPGQGASGRTYEQYF
CDR3nt: TGTGCCAGCAGACCCGGACAGGGGGCTAGCGGGCGGACCTACGAGCAGTACTTC
abundance: -
v_gene: TRBV5-8
j_gene: TRBJ2-7
d_gene: TRBD1

CDR3aa: CASKVIGGQPQHF
CDR3nt: TGTGCCAGCAAAGTAATAGGGGGTCAGCCCCAGCATTTT
abundance: once
v_gene: TRBV6-1
j_gene: TRBJ1-5
d_gene: -

CDR3aa: CASSLTDSSGNTIYF
CDR3nt: TGTGCCAGCAGCTTAACAGACTCCTCTGGAAACACCATATATTTT
abundance: -
v_gene: TRBV11-2
j_gene: TRBJ1-3
d_gene: -

CDR3aa: CASSSITGGGSAFF
CDR3nt: TGTGCCAGCAGCTCTATAACAGGGGGCGGGTCGGCTTTCTTT
abundance: -
v_gene: TRBV11-3
j_gene: TRBJ1-1
d_gene: TRBD1

CDR3aa: CATGGESYNEQFF
CDR3nt: TGCGCCACCGGGGGGGAATCCTACAATGAGCAGTTCTTC
abundance: -
v_gene: TRBV10-1
j_gene: TRBJ2-1
d_gene: TRBD2

CDR3aa: CASSSLGNEQYF
CDR3nt: TGTGCCAGCAGTTCCCTGGGGAACGAGCAGTACTTC
abundance: -
v_gene: TRBV28
j_gene: TRBJ2-7
d_gene: -

CDR3aa: CAWSRTGGTDTQYF
CDR3nt: TGTGCCTGGAGTCGGACAGGGGGCACAGATACGCAGTATTTT
abundance: -
v_gene: TRBV30
j_gene: TRBJ2-3
d_gene: TRBD1

CDR3aa: CASSIDNEEGQPQHF
CDR3nt: TGTGCCAGTAGTATAGATAACGAGGAGGGCCAGCCCCAGCATTTT
abundance: -
v_gene: TRBV19
j_gene: TRBJ1-5
d_gene: -

CDR3aa: CASSMRELGETQYF
CDR3nt: TGTGCCAGTAGTATGCGAGAGTTGGGTGAGACCCAGTACTTC
abundance: once
v_gene: TRBV19
j_gene: TRBJ2-5
d_gene: -

CDR3aa: CASSISRTRDEQFF
CDR3nt: TGTGCCAGCAGCATATCCCGGACTCGGGATGAGCAGTTCTTC
abundance: -
v_gene: TRBV7-2
j_gene: TRBJ2-1
d_gene: -

CDR3aa: CASSPLGLGSTQYF
CDR3nt: TGTGCCAGCTCACCACTGGGACTAGGAAGTACGCAGTATTTT
abundance: -
v_gene: TRBV18
j_gene: TRBJ2-3
d_gene: TRBD2

CDR3aa: CASSPRGSGYEQYF
CDR3nt: TGTGCCAGCAGCCCCCGGGGTAGCGGCTACGAGCAGTACTTC
abundance: once
v_gene: TRBV7-8
j_gene: TRBJ2-7
d_gene: -

CDR3aa: CASSLAGQGTGANVLTF
CDR3nt: TGCGCCAGCAGCTTGGCCGGGCAGGGAACCGGGGCCAACGTCCTGACTTTC
abundance: -
v_gene: TRBV5-1
j_gene: TRBJ2-6
d_gene: -

CDR3aa: CASSLGLAGAKQYF
CDR3nt: TGTGCCAGCAGCTTGGGTCTGGCAGGGGCAAAGCAGTACTTC
abundance: -
v_gene: TRBV5-5
j_gene: TRBJ2-7
d_gene: -

CDR3aa: CASSELPGAYEQYF
CDR3nt: TGTGCCAGCAGTGAACTGCCAGGGGCTTACGAGCAGTACTTC
abundance: -
v_gene: TRBV6-1
j_gene: TRBJ2-7
d_gene: -

CDR3aa: CASSLGTSGKPGIQYF
CDR3nt: TGTGCCAGCAGCTTAGGGACTAGCGGGAAACCTGGCATTCAGTACTTC
abundance: -
v_gene: TRBV7-2
j_gene: TRBJ2-4
d_gene: TRBD2

CDR3aa: CASTEGAGGTQFF
CDR3nt: TGTGCCAGTACCGAGGGGGCGGGAGGCACACAGTTCTTC
abundance: once
v_gene: TRBV19
j_gene: TRBJ2-1
d_gene: -

CDR3aa: CASSLGQTNTGELFF
CDR3nt: TGCGCCAGCAGCTTGGGACAGACGAACACCGGGGAGCTGTTTTTT
abundance: -
v_gene: TRBV5-1
j_gene: TRBJ2-2
d_gene: -

CDR3aa: CASSAATGDYEQYF
CDR3nt: TGTGCCAGCAGTGCCGCGACAGGGGACTACGAGCAGTACTTC
abundance: -
v_gene: TRBV28
j_gene: TRBJ2-7
d_gene: TRBD1

CDR3aa: CASSIGRLYGYTF
CDR3nt: TGCGCCAGCAGCATAGGGCGGCTCTATGGCTACACCTTC
abundance: -
v_gene: TRBV5-1
j_gene: TRBJ1-2
d_gene: -

CDR3aa: CASSLDDRVETQYF
CDR3nt: TGTGCCAGCAGCTTGGATGACAGGGTGGAGACCCAGTACTTC
abundance: -
v_gene: TRBV5-4
j_gene: TRBJ2-5
d_gene: TRBD1

CDR3aa: CASTYGGLAQDTGELFF
CDR3nt: TGTGCCAGTACCTATGGGGGACTAGCGCAAGACACCGGGGAGCTGTTTTTT
abundance: -
v_gene: TRBV19
j_gene: TRBJ2-2
d_gene: TRBD2

CDR3aa: CASSLFLARGRSETQYF
CDR3nt: TGCGCCAGCAGCTTGTTTCTCGCGAGGGGGAGGTCGGAGACCCAGTACTTC
abundance: -
v_gene: TRBV5-1
j_gene: TRBJ2-5
d_gene: -

CDR3aa: CASSGSGRVDNEQFF
CDR3nt: TGTGCCAGCAGTGGGAGCGGGAGGGTCGATAATGAGCAGTTCTTC
abundance: -
v_gene: TRBV2
j_gene: TRBJ2-1
d_gene: TRBD2

CDR3aa: CAIGQGSQSNQPQHF
CDR3nt: TGTGCCATCGGTCAGGGATCGCAGTCCAATCAGCCCCAGCATTTT
abundance: few
v_gene: TRBV10-3
j_gene: TRBJ1-5
d_gene: -

CDR3aa: CASSAAGAGTDTQYF
CDR3nt: TGTGCCAGCAGCGCAGCGGGAGCGGGCACAGATACGCAGTATTTT
abundance: -
v_gene: TRBV7-2
j_gene: TRBJ2-3
d_gene: TRBD2

CDR3aa: CASSLGLAKNIQYF
CDR3nt: TGTGCCAGCAGCTTGGGTTTAGCCAAAAACATTCAGTACTTC
abundance: -
v_gene: TRBV5-5
j_gene: TRBJ2-4
d_gene: -

CDR3aa: CASSPGRQDNQPQHF
CDR3nt: TGTGCCAGCAGCCCGGGGAGGCAGGACAATCAGCCCCAGCATTTT
abundance: -
v_gene: TRBV21-1
j_gene: TRBJ1-5
d_gene: -

CDR3aa: CASILQGASEAFF
CDR3nt: TGTGCCAGTATTCTACAGGGGGCCTCTGAAGCTTTCTTT
abundance: -
v_gene: TRBV19
j_gene: TRBJ1-1
d_gene: TRBD1

CDR3aa: CASGTSGRASTDTQYF
CDR3nt: TGTGCCAGCGGGACTAGCGGGAGGGCTAGCACAGATACGCAGTATTTT
abundance: -
v_gene: TRBV28
j_gene: TRBJ2-3
d_gene: TRBD2

CDR3aa: CASSSTGGPTYEQYF
CDR3nt: TGTGCCAGCAGCTCCACAGGGGGGCCAACCTACGAGCAGTACTTC
abundance: -
v_gene: TRBV11-2
j_gene: TRBJ2-7
d_gene: TRBD1